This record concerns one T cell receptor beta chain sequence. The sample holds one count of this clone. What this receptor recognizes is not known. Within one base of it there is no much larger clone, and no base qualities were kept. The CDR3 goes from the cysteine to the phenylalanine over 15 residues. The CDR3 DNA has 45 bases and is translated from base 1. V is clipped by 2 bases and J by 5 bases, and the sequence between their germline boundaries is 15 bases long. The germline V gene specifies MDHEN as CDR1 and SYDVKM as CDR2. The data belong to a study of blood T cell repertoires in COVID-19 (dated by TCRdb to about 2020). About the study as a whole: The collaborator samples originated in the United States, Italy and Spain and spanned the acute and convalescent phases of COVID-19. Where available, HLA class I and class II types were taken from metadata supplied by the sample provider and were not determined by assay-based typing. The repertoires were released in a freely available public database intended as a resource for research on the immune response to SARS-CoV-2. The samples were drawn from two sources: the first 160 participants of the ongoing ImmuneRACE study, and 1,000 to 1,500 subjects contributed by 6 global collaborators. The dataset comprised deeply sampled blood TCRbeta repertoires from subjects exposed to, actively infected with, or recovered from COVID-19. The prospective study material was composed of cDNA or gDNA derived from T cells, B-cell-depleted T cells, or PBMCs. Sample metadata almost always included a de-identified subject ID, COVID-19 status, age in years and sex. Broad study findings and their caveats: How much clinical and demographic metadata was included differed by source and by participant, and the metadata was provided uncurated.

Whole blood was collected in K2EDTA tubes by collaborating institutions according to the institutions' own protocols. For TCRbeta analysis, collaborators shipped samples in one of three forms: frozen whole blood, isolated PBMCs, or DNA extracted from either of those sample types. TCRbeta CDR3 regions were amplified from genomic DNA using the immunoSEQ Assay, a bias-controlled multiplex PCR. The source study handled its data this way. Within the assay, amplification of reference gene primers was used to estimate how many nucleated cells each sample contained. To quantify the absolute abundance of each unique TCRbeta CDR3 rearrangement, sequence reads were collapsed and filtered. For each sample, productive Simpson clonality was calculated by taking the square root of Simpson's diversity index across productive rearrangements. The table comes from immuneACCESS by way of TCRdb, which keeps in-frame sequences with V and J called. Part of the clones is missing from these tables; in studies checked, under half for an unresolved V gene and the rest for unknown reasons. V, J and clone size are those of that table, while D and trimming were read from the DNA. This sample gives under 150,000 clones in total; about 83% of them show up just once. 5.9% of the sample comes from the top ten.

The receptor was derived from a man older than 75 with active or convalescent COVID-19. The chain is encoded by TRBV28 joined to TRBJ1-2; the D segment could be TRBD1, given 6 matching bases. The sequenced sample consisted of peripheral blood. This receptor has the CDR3 CASSLTGQLEYGYTF. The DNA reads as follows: TGTGCCAGCAGTTTAACCGGACAGTTAGAATATGGCTACACCTTC.